Presented here are 8 T cell receptor beta chains from one specimen sequenced in a study of identical twins. From the 5' RACE reads, TCRdb called clonotypes with MiXCR, one entry per CDR3 protein. The sample records 200,000 to 250,000 distinct CDR3 sequences, around 8% being singletons. These records were also assigned to another study, of yellow fever vaccine responses in identical twins.

The sample was memory (CD45RO+) T cells sorted from blood. All receptors derive from a woman aged 18-29 years in good health.

The chain carries TRBV27 and TRBJ2-7, with 10 bases that match TRBD1. The CDR3 contains 13 residues. V shed 6 bases, J shed 4 bases, and the junction held 3 bases outside the gene matches. Germline CDR1 MNHEY, CDR2 SMNVEV (reference sequence). CDR3 DNA: TGTGCCAGCAGGGGACAGGGGATATACGAGCAGTACTTC. Its protein is CASRGQGIYEQYF.

This clonotype was seen more than once but under ten times. The chain carries TRBV12-3 or TRBV12-4 and TRBJ1-5; D is undetermined. V lost 6 bases and J lost 5, with 17 bases in between. CDR3 length equals 15 residues. This CDR3 reads CASSPRAAPDQPQHF. CDR3 DNA: TGTGCCAGCAGCCCGCGGGCCGCCCCTGATCAGCCCCAGCATTTT.

This clonotype occurred many times. The chain is built from TRBV5-1 and TRBJ2-7, with D perhaps TRBD1 or TRBD2 (5 bases each). In germline, CDR1 is SGHRS, CDR2 YFSETQ. The V and J ends lost 4 bases and 0 bases respectively, with 11 bases between them. The CDR3 is 14 amino acids. This CDR3 reads CASSPGDASYEQYF. DNA of the CDR3: TGCGCCAGCAGCCCCGGGGACGCCTCCTACGAGCAGTACTTC.

This clonotype was picked up many times. The rearrangement links TRBV7-2 to TRBJ2-3; TRBD2 is a possible D gene (5 bases). Germline CDR1 SGHTA, CDR2 FQGNSA. V lost 5 bases to trimming and J lost 5 bases, with 17 bases between them. The CDR3 extends over 15 amino acids. CDR3 loop: CASSPARVSVDTQYF. The CDR3 bases are TGTGCCAGCAGCCCCGCCCGGGTTAGCGTAGATACGCAGTATTTT.

This clonotype came up a few times. The chain is built from TRBV11-1 and TRBJ2-5, with a possible D match to TRBD1 (6 bases). This CDR3 region has 16 residues. V was cut by 5 bases and J by 3 bases, with 19 bases left in between. Per germline, CDR1 SGHAT and CDR2 FQDESV (reference sequence). CDR3 region: CASSRFSMSGEETQYF. The CDR3 DNA reads TGTGCCAGCAGCCGGTTCTCGATGTCAGGGGAAGAGACCCAGTACTTC.

The gene calls are TRBV5-1 and TRBJ2-5, with D possibly being TRBD1 or TRBD2 (7 bases each). CDR1 and CDR2 (germline): SGHRS, YFSETQ. The CDR3 runs to 15 residues. V shed 5 bases and J shed 7 bases, with 21 bases lying between them. Here the CDR3 DNA reads TGCGCCAGCAGGCATACGACAGGGAGGGATGGGACCCAGTACTTC. Protein product: CASRHTTGRDGTQYF.

This clonotype was detected ten times or more. The J gene is TRBJ1-5, the V gene TRBV28; D unresolved. Germline V CDR1 and CDR2: MDHEN, SYDVKM. This CDR3 comprises 15 residues. The germline V and J ends were trimmed by 7 bases and 2 bases, with 15 bases remaining between them. The CDR3 region is CASTRYRGGNQPQHF. DNA of the CDR3: TGTGCCAGCACTCGTTATCGGGGAGGCAATCAGCCCCAGCATTTT.

Only a few counts were recorded for this clonotype. The chain links TRBV2 to TRBJ2-7; TRBD1 matches at 9 bases. Looked up from germline, CDR1 is SNHLY and CDR2 is FYNNEI. The trim removed 8 bases at V and 5 bases at J, leaving 10 bases unmatched. The CDR3 runs 14 residues. In DNA, the CDR3 is TGTGCCAGCCTTCTCGGACAGGGGAGGAACGAGCAGTACTTC. As protein: CASLLGQGRNEQYF.